This T cell receptor beta chain was observed in a study of blood T cell repertoires in COVID-19. Study-wide context: Nucleic acid was either cDNA or gDNA, and it came from T cells, B-cell-depleted T cells, or PBMCs.

Germline V gives CDR1 SGHRS, CDR2 YFSETQ. V was trimmed by 2 bases and J by 2 bases, leaving 15 bases between them. The CDR3 runs 16 residues. Per the study methods: Amplified reference gene primers provided the basis for estimating nucleated cell counts. Clones were read by immunoSEQ multiplex PCR, and TCRdb kept only the in-frame ones, dropping some. The V and J calls and clone size are taken from that table; D and trimming were inferred from the DNA. The sample shows 150,000 to 200,000 clones, approximately 86% of them seen only once. This clonotype was obtained from a man between 65 and 85 years old with active or convalescent COVID-19. The chain employs TRBV5-1 and TRBJ2-3; D might be TRBD1 (5 bases). The sample consisted of peripheral blood. This CDR3 reads CASSFGANYATDTQYF. CDR3 bases: TGCGCCAGCAGCTTTGGGGCAAACTATGCCACAGATACGCAGTATTTT.